The 11 T cell receptor beta chains presented below share a single source sample, sequenced in a study of cytomegalovirus exposure and HLA in healthy donors (TCRdb year 2017). The library was built by means of the immunoSEQ multiplex PCR assay. The multiplex PCR relied on a mix of 60 forward primers for TCR Vbeta segments and 13 reverse primers for TCR Jbeta segments. As stored in TCRdb, this immuneACCESS dataset retains in-frame rearrangements with V and J assigned. A fraction of the clones does not appear; measured against another copy, unresolved V genes explain less than half of the discrepancy, and the remainder lacks a known reason. The sample includes approximately 160,000 clones, with about 70% observed a single time. The top ten constitute approximately 2.8% of the sample. The specimen sequenced was PBMCs. These receptors all stem from a woman in her thirties or forties in good health and CMV-seropositive.

The sample holds one count of this clone. The chain uses TRBV10-3 and TRBJ2-3, with 11 bases that match TRBD2. Germline V gives CDR1 ENHRY, CDR2 SYGVKD. V dropped 7 bases and J dropped 5; count of bases not matched to a gene: 8. The CDR3 totals 15 residues. The CDR3 loop is CAITETSGVGDTQYF. CDR3 DNA: TGTGCCATCACCGAGACTAGCGGGGTTGGAGATACGCAGTATTTT.

This chain links TRBV11-3 with TRBJ2-2; 8 positions match TRBD2. Germline CDR1 SGHNT, CDR2 YENEEA. Losses at the gene ends were 5 bases for V and 7 bases for J; bases not matched to a gene: 6. The CDR3 contains 14 residues. CDR3 in DNA: TGTGCCAGCAGCACCGGACTAGCTGGCGGGGAGCTGTTTTTT. Amino acid sequence: CASSTGLAGGELFF.

The rearrangement uses TRBV6-5 and TRBJ2-7; unclear D gene. CDR3 length: 13 residues. V shed 0 bases and J shed 4 bases, with 7 bases lying between them. The germline V gene has CDR1 MNHEY and CDR2 SVGAGI. The CDR3 region is CASSYSTEYEQYF. For the CDR3, the DNA is TGTGCCAGCAGTTACTCTACAGAATACGAGCAGTACTTC.

The V gene is TRBV5-4, the J gene TRBJ2-7; 10 nucleotides align to TRBD2. Germline V gene sequence: CDR1 SGHNT, CDR2 YYREEE (reference sequence). J was trimmed by 2 bases and V by 4 bases; bases with no gene match: 9. The length of the CDR3 is 16 residues. The CDR3 bases are TGTGCCAGCAGCCCACAAAGCGGGAGGGGCCCCTACGAGCAGTACTTC. Protein: CASSPQSGRGPYEQYF.

V usage is TRBV7-2 and J usage is TRBJ1-6, with D tentatively TRBD1 (6 bases). Trimming left V 3 bases short and J 7 bases short, with 13 bases between. The germline V gene has CDR1 SGHTA and CDR2 FQGNSA. The CDR3 totals 15 residues. For the CDR3, the DNA is TGTGCCAGCAGCTTCCAAACAGGGTCCAATTCACCCCTCCACTTT. This encodes CASSFQTGSNSPLHF.

V is TRBV15 and J is TRBJ1-3, with a weak D call TRBD1 (5 bases). The V end lost 0 bases, the J end lost 0 bases, and 12 bases lay between the germline ends. The CDR3 totals 17 residues. In germline, CDR1 is LNHNV, CDR2 YYDKDF (reference sequence). The CDR3 DNA reads TGTGCCACCAGCAGAGAGGGGCACACCTTCTCTGGAAACACCATATATTTT. Its translation: CATSREGHTFSGNTIYF.

In this sample, this clone turned up once. This chain joins TRBV4-1 and TRBJ2-7; D gene unclear. The germline V gene encodes CDR1 MGHRA and CDR2 YSYEKL. With 6 bases removed from V and 3 bases from J, the gap between germline ends came to 18 bases. This CDR3 comprises 15 residues. The CDR3 region has the DNA TGCGCCAGCAGAGAATCACAGCTCCAATACTACGAGCAGTACTTC. Its translation: CASRESQLQYYEQYF.

The chain combines TRBV19 with TRBJ2-2, with 7 positions matching TRBD2. CDR1 is LNHDA, CDR2 SQIVND, per germline (reference sequence). The CDR3 loop spans 14 amino acids. V shed 7 bases and J 4 bases; nucleotides not matched to a gene: 6. CDR3 coding DNA: TGTGCCAGTAAGGCGGAGCGGGGCACCGGGGAGCTGTTTTTT. Amino acids: CASKAERGTGELFF.

This clone showed up just a few times. V usage is TRBV19 and J usage is TRBJ1-2; TRBD1 matches at 8 bases. The CDR3 is 13 amino acids. Germline CDR1 is LNHDA and CDR2 is SQIVND (reference sequence). After removal of 6 bases from V and 3 bases from J, the junction contained 3 bases not matched to a gene. CDR3 sequence (DNA): TGTGCCAGTAGGCTACAGGGGGACTATGGCTACACCTTC. Amino acid sequence: CASRLQGDYGYTF.

This clone is a singleton in its sample. This rearrangement joins TRBV7-9 to TRBJ2-7, with 11 bases lining up with TRBD1. This CDR3 contains 19 residues. Germline-derived CDR1 and CDR2 are SEHNR and FQNEAQ (reference sequence). After removal of 1 base from V and 0 bases from J, the junction contained 11 bases not matched to a gene. The CDR3 region has the DNA TGTGCCAGCAGCTTAGTAACCTGGACAGGGGGCCTAAGCTCCTACGAGCAGTACTTC. Protein: CASSLVTWTGGLSSYEQYF.

This sequence joins TRBV20-1 and TRBJ2-7; weak D call: TRBD1 (6 bases). Germline lookup yields CDR1 DFQATT and CDR2 SNEGSKA (reference sequence). The V end lost 6 bases, the J end lost 3 bases, and 9 bases lay between the germline ends. The CDR3 sequence is 11 residues long. In DNA form, the CDR3 reads TGCAGTGCCAAAGGGGGCTACGAGCAGTACTTC. Its protein is CSAKGGYEQYF.